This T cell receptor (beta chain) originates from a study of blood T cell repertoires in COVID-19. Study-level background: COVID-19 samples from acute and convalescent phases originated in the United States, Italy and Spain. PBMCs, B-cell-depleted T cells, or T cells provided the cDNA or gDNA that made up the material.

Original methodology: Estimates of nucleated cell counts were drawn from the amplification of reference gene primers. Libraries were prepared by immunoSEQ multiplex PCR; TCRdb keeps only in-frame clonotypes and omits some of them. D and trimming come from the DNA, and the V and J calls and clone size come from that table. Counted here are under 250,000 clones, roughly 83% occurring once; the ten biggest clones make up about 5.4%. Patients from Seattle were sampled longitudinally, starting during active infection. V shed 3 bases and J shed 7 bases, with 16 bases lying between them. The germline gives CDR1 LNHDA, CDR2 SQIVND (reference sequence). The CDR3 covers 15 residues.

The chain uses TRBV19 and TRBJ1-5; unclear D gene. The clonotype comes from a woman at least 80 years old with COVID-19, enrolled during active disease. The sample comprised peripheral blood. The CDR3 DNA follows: TGTGCCAGTAGTATCCAAGGTTATGAGAGGCAGCCCCAGCATTTT. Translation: CASSIQGYERQPQHF.